This T cell receptor beta chain comes out of a study of shared clonotypes between healthy human individuals. Study findings and constraints: Four donors held around 5% of naive CD4 clonotypes in common.

Profiled with immunoSEQ multiplex PCR; TCRdb holds only in-frame clones, not every one. Among about 1 million clones listed, around 76% were seen once. The V gene lost 2 bases and the J gene lost 1 base, with 8 bases spanning the gap. This CDR3 contains 14 residues. The germline V gene encodes CDR1 MNHNY and CDR2 SVGAGI (reference sequence). A note on this clone: Its antigen is not identified.

The V and J genes are TRBV6-6 and TRBJ1-1, with D uncertain. The sequencing sample was made of memory CD4+ T cells sorted from blood. Noted subset: CD45RA-negative fraction. This clonotype was obtained from a man between 18 and 35 years old in good health. For the CDR3, the DNA is TGTGCCAGCAGTTACGACATCCAGAACACTGAAGCTTTCTTT. It specifies CASSYDIQNTEAFF.